This T cell receptor beta chain was identified in a study of shared clonotypes between healthy human individuals. Libraries were prepared by immunoSEQ multiplex PCR; TCRdb keeps only in-frame clonotypes and omits some of them. Of some 1,100,000 clones listed, around three quarters are singletons. The ends were cut back, 6 bases at V and 12 bases at J, with 17 bases in the middle. The CDR3 has 12 amino acids. Per the germline V gene, CDR1 is SGHVS and CDR2 is FQNEAQ. The sequenced material came from memory CD4+ T cells from PBMCs. Subset here: CD45RA-negative fraction. The TCR sequence derives from a man between 18 and 29 years old in good health. Some clones in this sample may be carry-over from other donors' samples. The V and J genes are TRBV7-8 and TRBJ1-2; D is perhaps TRBD1 (5 bases). The CDR3 DNA reads as TGTGCCAGCAGGCGAAATTCAGGGCCACACACCTTC. Translated: CASRRNSGPHTF.